These 31 T cell receptor beta chains came from one sample sequenced in a study of cytomegalovirus exposure and HLA in healthy donors. The PCR contained 60 Vbeta and 13 Jbeta primers. TCRdb keeps only in-frame clones here, not all; method: immunoSEQ multiplex PCR. The table lists over 100,000 clones, 75% to 85% of them singletons, with 1.1% to 1.5% in the top ten. Material for sequencing was PBMCs. The receptors shown here come from a middle-aged woman in good health and CMV-seronegative.

This chain uses TRBV5-1 with TRBJ1-2; D uncertain. Between the trimmed V and J ends, which lost 4 bases and 6 bases, there was a span of 13 bases. The CDR3 is made up of 13 amino acids. Per germline, CDR1 SGHRS and CDR2 YFSETQ. CDR3 in DNA: TGCGCCAGCAGCCTGGGGAGGGCAGATGGCTACACCTTC. It yields the protein CASSLGRADGYTF.

The rearrangement links TRBV5-4 to TRBJ1-5, with D maybe TRBD1 (6 bases). The CDR3 sequence is 15 residues long. Germline values: CDR1 SGHNT, CDR2 YYREEE (reference sequence). Trimming removed 2 bases at V and 2 bases at J, with 11 bases between. The CDR3 DNA reads as TGTGCCAGCAGCTTAGGGGGGGAGCGCAATCAGCCCCAGCATTTT. This encodes CASSLGGERNQPQHF.

J is TRBJ2-7 and V is TRBV4-3, with TRBD2 as a possible D gene (6 bases). V was pared by 2 bases and J by 0 bases, with 17 bases between. The CDR3 extends over 17 amino acids. Germline values: CDR1 LGHNA, CDR2 YSLEER. CDR3 sequence: CASSQRATGVLSYEQYF. The CDR3 nucleotides are TGCGCCAGCAGCCAAAGGGCAACGGGGGTTCTCTCCTACGAGCAGTACTTC.

J is TRBJ1-5 and V is TRBV10-3; no definite D call. Germline assignment: CDR1 ENHRY and CDR2 SYGVKD. The CDR3 is 15 residues long. V dropped 2 bases and J dropped 3 bases, with 11 bases sitting between them. The CDR3 DNA is TGTGCCATCAGTGAGACGGACTCTAACAATCAGCCCCAGCATTTT. It is translated as CAISETDSNNQPQHF.

The J gene is TRBJ1-1, the V gene TRBV12-5; 10 bases are a match to TRBD1. Germline V gives CDR1 LGHNT, CDR2 FRNRAP. This CDR3 region has 15 residues. V shed 5 bases, J shed 4 bases, and the junction held 7 bases outside the gene matches. The CDR3 spells CASGTGDRGSTEAFF. The CDR3 DNA is TGTGCTAGTGGTACGGGGGACAGGGGAAGCACTGAAGCTTTCTTT.

This clone was observed a handful of times. The chain couples TRBV9 to TRBJ1-3; 8 bases align to TRBD1. J gave up 4 bases and V 2 bases, and 11 bases lay outside the gene matches. The CDR3 extends over 17 amino acids. The germline CDR1 and CDR2 sequences are SGDLS and YYNGEE. In DNA, the CDR3 is TGTGCCAGCAGCGTTGGACAGGGACGTTACAGAGGAAACACCATATATTTT. This sequence encodes CASSVGQGRYRGNTIYF.

This clone was observed a few times. V is TRBV4-3 and J is TRBJ2-1; D not resolved. Germline V gene lookup returns CDR1 LGHNA and CDR2 YSLEER. Deletions cut 3 bases from V and 9 bases from J, with 9 bases between. The CDR3 is made up of 12 amino acids. The CDR3 loop is CASSHLEREQFF. CDR3 in DNA: TGCGCCAGCAGCCACCTAGAGCGTGAGCAGTTCTTC.

Comment on this clone: Other DNA sequences in this specimen translate into the identical CDR3. This sequence joins TRBV5-1 and TRBJ1-1; a possible D gene is TRBD1 (6 bases). This CDR3 region has 14 residues. Germline V gene sequence: CDR1 SGHRS, CDR2 YFSETQ. V lost 2 bases, J lost 1 base, and 9 bases lay in between. CDR3 DNA: TGCGCCAGCAGCTTCGGCAGGGGGAACACTGAAGCTTTCTTT. This translates into CASSFGRGNTEAFF. The full variable domain, in which reference TRBV5-1 and TRBJ1-1 provide the parts outside the CDR3, is KAGVTQTPRYLIKTRGQQVTLSCSPISGHRSVSWYQQTPGQGLQFLFEYFSETQRNKGNFPGRFSGRQFSNSRSEMNVSTLELGDSALYLCASSFGRGNTEAFFGQGTRLTVV.

The chain joins TRBV6-4 to TRBJ2-1, with 9 bases matching TRBD1. The V segment lost 4 bases and the J segment 0 bases; nucleotides outside the gene matches: 1. From germline, CDR1 is MRHNA and CDR2 SNTAGT. The CDR3 spans 15 residues. CDR3 amino acids: CASSGQGGSYNEQFF. The DNA of the CDR3 is TGTGCCAGCAGTGGACAGGGGGGCTCCTACAATGAGCAGTTCTTC.

This chain links TRBV6-5 with TRBJ1-3, with no clear D. Germline V gene lookup returns CDR1 MNHEY and CDR2 SVGAGI. The CDR3 loop spans 14 amino acids. V was trimmed by 0 bases and J by 4 bases, leaving 7 bases between them. The CDR3, as DNA: TGTGCCAGCAGTTACTCTGCGGAGGGAAACACCATATATTTT. Encoded protein: CASSYSAEGNTIYF.

There are a few counts of this clone. V usage is TRBV18 and J usage is TRBJ2-5; D is perhaps TRBD1 (6 bases). The CDR3 totals 15 residues. The germline V gene has CDR1 KGHSH and CDR2 LQKENI. V was clipped by 1 base and J by 0 bases, with 9 bases between them. CDR3 in amino acids: CASSPQGVDQETQYF. For the CDR3, the DNA is TGTGCCAGCTCACCACAGGGGGTCGACCAAGAGACCCAGTACTTC. Full variable domain (rest looked up from reference TRBV18 and TRBJ2-5): NAGVMQNPRHLVRRRGQEARLRCSPMKGHSHVYWYRQLPEEGLKFMVYLQKENIIDESGMPKERFSAEFPKEGPSILRIQQVVRGDSAAYFCASSPQGVDQETQYFGPGTRLLVL.

The chain is built from TRBV5-1 and TRBJ2-3, with 7 bases that match TRBD2. CDR1 is SGHRS and CDR2 is YFSETQ in the germline V gene. Trimming removed 1 base from V and 1 base from J; junction bases left unmatched: 6. This CDR3 region has 16 residues. CDR3: CASSLPLAGGTDTQYF. The CDR3 nucleotides read TGCGCCAGCAGCTTGCCACTGGCGGGGGGCACAGATACGCAGTATTTT.

The chain couples TRBV28 to TRBJ1-1, with a possible D match to TRBD1 (5 bases). V was clipped by 4 bases and J by 4 bases, with 13 bases between them. The CDR3 is made up of 14 amino acids. Germline CDR1 MDHEN, CDR2 SYDVKM. The CDR3 loop reads CASSSRQTLTEAFF. CDR3 in DNA: TGTGCCAGCAGTTCCCGACAGACCCTCACTGAAGCTTTCTTT. The full variable domain, in which reference TRBV28 and TRBJ1-1 provide the parts outside the CDR3, is DVKVTQSSRYLVKRTGEKVFLECVQDMDHENMFWYRQDPGLGLRLIYFSYDVKMKEKGDIPEGYSVSREKKERFSLILESASTNQTSMYLCASSSRQTLTEAFFGQGTRLTVV.

A few counts support this clone. The chain is built from TRBV29-1 and TRBJ1-2, with D possibly TRBD1 on 6 matching bases. This CDR3 spans 12 amino acids. V gave up 3 bases and J gave up 9 bases, with 14 bases separating them. CDR1 and CDR2 (germline): SQVTM, ANQGSEA. CDR3 nucleotides: TGCAGCGTTGAGCATCGGCAGGGGAGCTACACCTTC. Translating it yields CSVEHRQGSYTF.

This rearrangement joins TRBV7-8 to TRBJ1-5; possibly TRBD1 for D (5 bases). Trimming pared 4 bases from V and 4 bases from J, leaving 14 bases between. Germline-derived CDR1 and CDR2 are SGHVS and FQNEAQ. This CDR3 is built from 15 residues. CDR3 amino acids: CASSSQRDGNQPQHF. The CDR3 region has the DNA TGTGCCAGCAGCTCCCAGCGGGACGGAAATCAGCCCCAGCATTTT.

This sequence joins TRBV14 and TRBJ1-1; no firm D call. Trimming cost V 4 bases and J 0 bases, with 6 bases left between them. The length of the CDR3 is 13 residues. CDR1 and CDR2 from the germline V gene are SGHDN and FVKESK. For the CDR3, the DNA is TGTGCCAGCAGCCCCTCTATGAACACTGAAGCTTTCTTT. This sequence encodes CASSPSMNTEAFF. The full variable domain, rest sourced from reference TRBV14 and TRBJ1-1, is EAGVTQFPSHSVIEKGQTVTLRCDPISGHDNLYWYRRVMGKEIKFLLHFVKESKQDESGMPNNRFLAERTGGTYSTLKVQPAELEDSGVYFCASSPSMNTEAFFGQGTRLTVV.

This rearrangement joins TRBV15 to TRBJ1-1; no firm D call. The CDR3 has 13 amino acids. CDR1 and CDR2 (germline): LNHNV, YYDKDF (reference sequence). Trimming left V 0 bases short and J 6 bases short, with 8 bases between. In nucleotides, the CDR3 is TGTGCCACCAGCAGAGAGGAGGGCCCTGAAGCTTTCTTT. Residues: CATSREEGPEAFF.

The chain joins TRBV6-5 to TRBJ1-1; the match to TRBD1 covers 9 bases. V lost 4 bases, J lost 0 bases, and 6 bases stayed unmatched. The CDR3 has 16 amino acids. The germline V gene encodes CDR1 MNHEY and CDR2 SVGAGI. The CDR3, as DNA: TGTGCCAGCAGTTTCGGGGGACAGGGAATGAACACTGAAGCTTTCTTT. Translated, it gives CASSFGGQGMNTEAFF.

Of note for this clone: Different DNA sequences within this sample yield the same CDR3. This rearrangement joins TRBV30 to TRBJ2-3; TRBD2 matches at 8 bases. CDR3 length: 15 amino acids. Germline assignment: CDR1 GTSNPN and CDR2 SVGIG (reference sequence). V lost 3 bases to trimming and J lost 0 bases; unmatched junction nucleotides: 5. For the CDR3, the DNA is TGTGCCTGGAGCCTTCTAGCGGGCAGCACAGATACGCAGTATTTT. Translated, it gives CAWSLLAGSTDTQYF.

The V and J genes are TRBV7-9 and TRBJ2-7; 8 positions agree with TRBD1. From germline, CDR1 is SEHNR and CDR2 FQNEAQ (reference sequence). The ends lost 0 bases at V and 0 bases at J; junction bases unmatched: 7. This CDR3 region has 17 residues. The CDR3 reads CASSLASGTGNSYEQYF. The CDR3 bases are TGTGCCAGCAGCTTAGCGTCGGGGACAGGAAACTCCTACGAGCAGTACTTC.

J is TRBJ2-3 and V is TRBV6-5; TRBD1 aligns across 8 bases. Germline trimming cut 6 bases from V and 6 bases from J; bases unmatched to any gene: 5. Germline V CDR1 and CDR2: MNHEY, SVGAGI. This CDR3 has 13 residues. In DNA form, the CDR3 reads TGTGCCAGCAGCCAAGACAGGGGTGATACGCAGTATTTT. Translation gives CASSQDRGDTQYF.

The genes are TRBV7-6 and TRBJ1-4, with TRBD1 as a possible D gene (5 bases). Germline-derived CDR1 and CDR2 are SGHVS and FNYEAQ. The CDR3 runs to 14 residues. Trimming took off 0 bases at V and 8 bases at J, with 10 bases between the two ends. Written as DNA, the CDR3 is TGTGCCAGCAGCTTAGCAGGGGTGGGGGAAAAACTGTTTTTT. Protein sequence: CASSLAGVGEKLFF. Using reference TRBV7-6 and TRBJ1-4 for the parts outside the CDR3, the full variable domain is GAGVSQSPRYKVTKRGQDVALRCDPISGHVSLYWYRQALGQGPEFLTYFNYEAQQDKSGLPNDRFSAERPEGSISTLTIQRTEQRDSAMYRCASSLAGVGEKLFFGSGTQLSVL.

The rearrangement links TRBV9 to TRBJ2-5, with 10 bases fitting TRBD1. This CDR3 has 15 residues. Per the germline V gene, CDR1 is SGDLS and CDR2 is YYNGEE. V dropped 3 bases and J dropped 4; count of bases not matched to a gene: 6. The CDR3 spells CASSGGTGVRETQYF. In DNA, the CDR3 is TGTGCCAGCAGCGGAGGGACAGGGGTCAGAGAGACCCAGTACTTC. Full variable domain (rest looked up from reference TRBV9 and TRBJ2-5): DSGVTQTPKHLITATGQRVTLRCSPRSGDLSVYWYQQSLDQGLQFLIQYYNGEERAKGNILERFSAQQFPDLHSELNLSSLELGDSALYFCASSGGTGVRETQYFGPGTRLLVL.

This chain connects TRBV4-3 to TRBJ2-2; the match to TRBD2 covers 8 bases. J lost 6 bases, V lost 3 bases, and 12 bases had no gene match. Germline loops: CDR1 LGHNA, CDR2 YSLEER. There are 17 residues in the CDR3. As DNA, the CDR3 is TGCGCCAGCAGCCAGGAGCGCGGGGGGCGCGTCGCCGGGGAGCTGTTTTTT. It codes for CASSQERGGRVAGELFF.

This sequence joins TRBV20-1 and TRBJ1-1, with D unresolved. This CDR3 region has 11 residues. Between the trimmed V and J ends, which lost 8 bases and 1 base, there was a span of 8 bases. The germline gives CDR1 DFQATT, CDR2 SNEGSKA (reference sequence). The CDR3 loop reads CSTRGNTEAFF. Here the CDR3 DNA reads TGCAGTACCCGGGGGAACACTGAAGCTTTCTTT.

The rearrangement uses TRBV13 and TRBJ1-1; D uncertain. Looked up from germline, CDR1 is PRHDT and CDR2 is FYEKMQ (reference sequence). Trimming cost V 4 bases and J 3 bases, with 12 bases left between them. The CDR3 totals 14 residues. The CDR3 reads CASSSPYGHTEAFF. The DNA for the CDR3 is TGTGCCAGCAGCTCCCCCTATGGTCACACTGAAGCTTTCTTT.

This clone has just one count. The genes are TRBV5-6 and TRBJ2-1; 9 nucleotides line up with TRBD2. The CDR3 runs 18 residues. Germline-derived CDR1 and CDR2 are SGHDT and YYEEEE. Trimming removed 2 bases from V and 4 bases from J; junction bases left unmatched: 13. The CDR3 loop is CASSLGPSGEGIYNEQFF. The CDR3 nucleotides are TGTGCCAGCAGCTTAGGGCCTAGCGGGGAGGGTATTTACAATGAGCAGTTCTTC. The variable domain in full, with the rest retrieved from reference TRBV5-6 and TRBJ2-1, is DAGVTQSPTHLIKTRGQQVTLRCSPKSGHDTVSWYQQALGQGPQFIFQYYEEEERQRGNFPDRFSGHQFPNYSSELNVNALLLGDSALYLCASSLGPSGEGIYNEQFFGPGTRLTVL.

This rearrangement joins TRBV19 to TRBJ1-2; D remains unclear. Between the trimmed V and J ends, which lost 5 bases and 1 base, there was a span of 5 bases. The germline gives CDR1 LNHDA, CDR2 SQIVND (reference sequence). This CDR3 has 12 residues. The CDR3 DNA reads as TGTGCCAGTAGTTTCAGTAACTATGGCTACACCTTC. Its translation: CASSFSNYGYTF.

The J gene is TRBJ1-5, the V gene TRBV13, with 9 bases identical to TRBD1. Trimming removed 0 bases from V and 4 bases from J; junction bases left unmatched: 1. There are 15 residues in the CDR3. CDR1 and CDR2 (germline): PRHDT, FYEKMQ (reference sequence). CDR3 loop: CASSLGGTGNQPQHF. DNA for the CDR3: TGTGCCAGCAGCTTAGGGGGGACAGGGAATCAGCCCCAGCATTTT.

This clone was detected once. V is TRBV25-1 and J is TRBJ1-2; D ambiguous. Germline-derived CDR1 and CDR2 are MGHDK and SYGVNS. The CDR3 consists of 13 residues. V lost 4 bases and J lost 10, with 16 bases in between. The CDR3 sequence: CASSGQKAWAYTF. The DNA for the CDR3 is TGTGCCAGCAGTGGGCAGAAAGCATGGGCCTACACCTTC.

The chain joins TRBV19 to TRBJ1-6; perhaps TRBD1 as D (6 bases). This CDR3 is built from 15 residues. Germline CDR1 reads LNHDA; CDR2 reads SQIVND (reference sequence). Trimming took off 3 bases at V and 7 bases at J, with 13 bases between the two ends. The CDR3 bases are TGTGCCAGTAGTATTGGCAGGGGTAACAATTCACCCCTCCACTTT. Its protein product is CASSIGRGNNSPLHF.